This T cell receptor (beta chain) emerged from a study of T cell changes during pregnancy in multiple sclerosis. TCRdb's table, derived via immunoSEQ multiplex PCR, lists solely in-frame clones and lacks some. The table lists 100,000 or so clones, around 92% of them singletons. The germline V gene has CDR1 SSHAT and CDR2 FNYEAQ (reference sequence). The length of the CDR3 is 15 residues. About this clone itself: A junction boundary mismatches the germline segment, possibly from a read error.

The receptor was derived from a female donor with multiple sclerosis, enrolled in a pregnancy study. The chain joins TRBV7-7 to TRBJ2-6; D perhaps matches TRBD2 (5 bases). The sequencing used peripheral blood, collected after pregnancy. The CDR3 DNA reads TGTGCTAGCAGCCCCGGGGACTCTGGGGCCAACGTCCTGACTTTC. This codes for CASSPGDSGANVLTF.